One sample yielded the 18 T cell receptor beta chains listed below, sequenced in a study of OX40 agonist ivuxolimab in advanced cancers. TCRdb's table, derived via immunoSEQ multiplex PCR, lists solely in-frame clones and lacks some. The sample gives about 67,000 clones, roughly 90% of which show up once; 2.2% is in the top ten. The sample consisted of CD4+ or CD8+ T cells sorted from blood, taken in a trial of the OX40 agonist ivuxolimab. The receptors here all came from an adult with an advanced solid tumor such as melanoma, head and neck, liver or kidney cancer.

The V call is TRBV7-9, the J call TRBJ2-2; 8 nucleotides agree with TRBD2. The CDR3 is 16 amino acids. Looked up from germline, CDR1 is SEHNR and CDR2 is FQNEAQ (reference sequence). V gave up 2 bases and J gave up 3 bases; unmatched junction bases: 5. The chain's CDR3 is CASSLPGTRDTGELFF. CDR3 DNA: TGTGCCAGCAGCTTACCGGGGACTAGGGACACCGGGGAGCTGTTTTTT.

V gene TRBV9 combines with J gene TRBJ2-1; D possibly matches TRBD1 or TRBD2 (6 bases each). Germline assignment: CDR1 SGDLS and CDR2 YYNGEE. The V end was cut by 4 bases, the J end by 5 bases, with 16 bases between. CDR3 size: 15 residues. Here the CDR3 DNA reads TGTGCCAGCAGCCCCAGAGGGGGGTGGGACAATGAGCAGTTCTTC. As protein: CASSPRGGWDNEQFF. The full variable domain, in which reference TRBV9 and TRBJ2-1 provide the parts outside the CDR3, is DSGVTQTPKHLITATGQRVTLRCSPRSGDLSVYWYQQSLDQGLQFLIQYYNGEERAKGNILERFSAQQFPDLHSELNLSSLELGDSALYFCASSPRGGWDNEQFFGPGTRLTVL.

The chain is built from TRBV28 and TRBJ1-6; D remains unclear. The CDR3 runs to 16 residues. From germline, CDR1 is MDHEN and CDR2 SYDVKM. Deletions cut 6 bases from V and 0 bases from J, with 12 bases between. The CDR3 DNA sequence: TGTGCCAGCAGCCCAGCCTCGAGCTCCTATAATTCACCCCTCCACTTT. Encoded protein: CASSPASSSYNSPLHF.

This chain uses TRBV5-4 with TRBJ2-1; a weak D match, TRBD1 (6 bases). CDR1 is SGHNT and CDR2 is YYREEE in the germline V gene (reference sequence). The germline V and J ends were trimmed by 4 bases and 3 bases, with 20 bases remaining between them. This CDR3 region has 17 residues. Written as DNA, the CDR3 is TGTGCCAGCAGCCACTCAAACCCGACAGGTAGCTACAATGAGCAGTTCTTC. It translates to CASSHSNPTGSYNEQFF.

The chain has TRBV30 and TRBJ2-7; D is possibly TRBD2 (6 bases). Germline V gene sequence: CDR1 GTSNPN, CDR2 SVGIG (reference sequence). The CDR3 is 14 residues long. Trimming removed 3 bases at V and 3 bases at J, with 15 bases between. The CDR3 loop is CAWSWGGTDYEQYF. CDR3 coding DNA: TGTGCCTGGAGCTGGGGCGGGACGGACTACGAGCAGTACTTC.

This clone was detected a few times. The chain uses TRBV11-3 and TRBJ2-1; D possibly corresponds to TRBD2 (6 bases). This CDR3 is built from 17 residues. Germline V gene lookup returns CDR1 SGHNT and CDR2 YENEEA. Trimming removed 0 bases at V and 0 bases at J, with 12 bases between. The CDR3 region is CASSLDGTRSSYNEQFF. The CDR3 DNA reads as TGTGCCAGCAGCTTAGATGGGACTCGAAGCTCCTACAATGAGCAGTTCTTC.

The rearrangement links TRBV28 to TRBJ2-2; the match to TRBD2 covers 8 bases. Losses at the gene ends were 5 bases for V and 4 bases for J; bases not matched to a gene: 15. This CDR3 is 18 amino acids long. Germline assignment: CDR1 MDHEN and CDR2 SYDVKM. This CDR3 reads CASSPPRGSGTPTGELFF. Written as DNA, the CDR3 is TGTGCCAGCAGTCCACCGCGGGGTAGCGGGACCCCCACCGGGGAGCTGTTTTTT. Using reference TRBV28 and TRBJ2-2 for the parts outside the CDR3, the full variable domain is DVKVTQSSRYLVKRTGEKVFLECVQDMDHENMFWYRQDPGLGLRLIYFSYDVKMKEKGDIPEGYSVSREKKERFSLILESASTNQTSMYLCASSPPRGSGTPTGELFFGEGSRLTVL.

V gene TRBV6-5 combines with J gene TRBJ2-3; D remains unclear. The CDR3 extends over 15 amino acids. Germline lookup yields CDR1 MNHEY and CDR2 SVGAGI. V lost 0 bases and J 7 bases, leaving 14 bases between the germline ends. The CDR3 DNA reads TGTGCCAGCAGTTACTCGCTACTGCAAAGTTATACGCAGTATTTT. This codes for CASSYSLLQSYTQYF.

The gene calls are TRBV28 and TRBJ1-1, with D possibly matching TRBD1 (6 bases). This CDR3 spans 15 amino acids. The germline gives CDR1 MDHEN, CDR2 SYDVKM. The germline V and J ends were trimmed by 3 bases and 4 bases, with 15 bases remaining between them. CDR3 bases: TGTGCCAGCAGTTTCCCACAGGGACCTCCCACTGAAGCTTTCTTT. Its protein is CASSFPQGPPTEAFF.

This chain links TRBV4-2 with TRBJ2-4; D perhaps matches TRBD2 (6 bases). The CDR3 runs to 15 residues. Trimming left V 5 bases short and J 2 bases short, with 13 bases between. Per germline, CDR1 LGHNA and CDR2 YNFKEQ. The CDR3 here is CASSGHRDSKNIQYF. The CDR3 DNA follows: TGTGCCAGCAGCGGACACCGGGACTCCAAAAACATTCAGTACTTC.

The chain uses TRBV6-6 and TRBJ1-1; D possibly corresponds to TRBD1 (5 bases). Germline CDR1 is MNHNY and CDR2 is SVGAGI (reference sequence). The CDR3 length is 11 residues. V lost 6 bases and J 10 bases, leaving 12 bases between the germline ends. The CDR3 DNA follows: TGTGCCAGCAGCGAAAACAGGAGAGCTTTCTTT. Translation gives CASSENRRAFF.

V gene TRBV5-8 combines with J gene TRBJ2-7; D not resolved. The CDR3 length is 12 residues. Trimming took 4 bases from V and 4 from J, leaving 9 bases between them. From germline, CDR1 is SGHTS and CDR2 YDEGEE. The CDR3 region has the DNA TGTGCCAGCAGCACCCCATTATACGAGCAGTACTTC. As protein: CASSTPLYEQYF.

This clone was detected only a few times. The chain combines TRBV13 with TRBJ1-6; D gene ambiguous. This CDR3 has 13 amino acids. Germline V gene sequence: CDR1 PRHDT, CDR2 FYEKMQ (reference sequence). The V gene lost 2 bases and the J gene lost 7 bases, with 6 bases spanning the gap. The CDR3 spells CASSLRPNSPLHF. The DNA for the CDR3 is TGTGCCAGCAGCTTAAGACCCAATTCACCCCTCCACTTT.

The genes are TRBV6-1 and TRBJ2-6; tentative D call: TRBD1 (6 bases). Germline V gives CDR1 MNHNS, CDR2 SASEGT. V was pared by 10 bases and J by 2 bases, with 9 bases between. The length of the CDR3 is 13 residues. The CDR3 loop is CANRETGANVLTF. CDR3 coding DNA: TGTGCCAACAGGGAGACTGGGGCCAACGTCCTGACTTTC.

The chain recombines TRBV19 with TRBJ2-7; D call uncertain. The CDR3 sequence is 14 residues long. Trimming removed 4 bases from V and 2 bases from J, with 12 bases in between. CDR1 LNHDA and CDR2 SQIVND come from the germline V gene (reference sequence). The CDR3 here is CASSTPLRTYEQYF. The CDR3 nucleotides read TGTGCCAGTAGTACGCCACTACGGACCTACGAGCAGTACTTC.

The chain uses TRBV6-5 and TRBJ1-2; possible D gene TRBD1, 5 bases. Per the germline V gene, CDR1 is MNHEY and CDR2 is SVGAGI. The CDR3 extends over 15 amino acids. Trimming cost V 2 bases and J 2 bases, with 12 bases left between them. The CDR3 sequence: CASSYGAGGNYGYTF. DNA for the CDR3: TGTGCCAGCAGTTACGGCGCTGGGGGGAACTATGGCTACACCTTC.

This clone was observed once. V gene TRBV7-2 combines with J gene TRBJ2-7, with D possibly matching TRBD2 (5 bases). CDR3 length equals 14 residues. CDR1 is SGHTA, CDR2 FQGNSA, per germline. V gave up 2 bases and J gave up 0 bases, with 8 bases separating them. CDR3: CASSLSGDSYEQYF. CDR3 in DNA: TGTGCCAGCAGCTTATCCGGGGACTCCTACGAGCAGTACTTC.

The chain uses TRBV27 and TRBJ2-5; 7 bases are shared with TRBD2. Trimming took 5 bases from V and 5 from J; bases not matched to a gene: 8. CDR1 and CDR2 (germline): MNHEY, SMNVEV (reference sequence). The CDR3 contains 14 residues. CDR3 nucleotides: TGTGCCAGCAGTCCTCAGACTAGCCTGGAGACCCAGTACTTC. Protein sequence: CASSPQTSLETQYF.